This T cell receptor beta chain was captured by sequencing in a study of T cells after yellow fever vaccination. TCRdb fed the 5' RACE reads into MiXCR, producing one record per CDR3 protein. In the table there are about 320,000 distinct CDR3 sequences, around 12% of which are singletons. This clonotype was seen only a few times. V gave up 6 bases and J gave up 4 bases, with 16 bases separating them. CDR1 is KGHSH and CDR2 is LQKENI in the germline V gene. CDR3 length: 15 residues. This clonotype originated in a man aged 18-30 years who received the YFV17D yellow fever vaccine. The chain uses TRBV18 and TRBJ1-5, with D perhaps TRBD1 (5 bases). The sample in question was CD4+ T cells sorted from PBMCs, obtained 15 days after the yellow fever booster vaccination. This CDR3 is CASSEMSGLNQPQHF. DNA of the CDR3: TGTGCCAGCTCCGAAATGTCAGGGTTAAATCAGCCCCAGCATTTT.